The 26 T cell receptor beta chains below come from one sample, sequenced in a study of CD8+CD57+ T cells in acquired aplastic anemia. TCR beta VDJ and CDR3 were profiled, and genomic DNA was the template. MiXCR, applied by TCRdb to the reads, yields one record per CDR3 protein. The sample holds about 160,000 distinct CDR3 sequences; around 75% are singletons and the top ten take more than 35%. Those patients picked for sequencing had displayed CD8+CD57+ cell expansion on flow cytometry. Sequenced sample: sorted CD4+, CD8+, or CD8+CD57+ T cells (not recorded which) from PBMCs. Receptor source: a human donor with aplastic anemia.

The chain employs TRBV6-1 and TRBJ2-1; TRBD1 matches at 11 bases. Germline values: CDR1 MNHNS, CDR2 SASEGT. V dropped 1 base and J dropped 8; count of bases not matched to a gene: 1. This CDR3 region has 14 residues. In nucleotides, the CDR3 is TGTGCCAGCAGTGAAGGGACAGGGGGCGATGAGCAGTTCTTC. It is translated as CASSEGTGGDEQFF.

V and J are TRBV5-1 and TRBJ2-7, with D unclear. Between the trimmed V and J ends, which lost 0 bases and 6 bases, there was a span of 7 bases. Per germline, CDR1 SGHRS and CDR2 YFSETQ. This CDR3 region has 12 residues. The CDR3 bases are TGCGCCAGCAGCTTGGCCTTCAGCGAGCAGTACTTC. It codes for CASSLAFSEQYF.

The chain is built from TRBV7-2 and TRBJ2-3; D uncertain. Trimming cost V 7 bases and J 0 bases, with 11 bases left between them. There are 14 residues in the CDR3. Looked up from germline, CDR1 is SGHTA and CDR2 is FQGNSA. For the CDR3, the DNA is TGTGCCAGCACTAGTACTGGAAGCACAGATACGCAGTATTTT. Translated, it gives CASTSTGSTDTQYF.

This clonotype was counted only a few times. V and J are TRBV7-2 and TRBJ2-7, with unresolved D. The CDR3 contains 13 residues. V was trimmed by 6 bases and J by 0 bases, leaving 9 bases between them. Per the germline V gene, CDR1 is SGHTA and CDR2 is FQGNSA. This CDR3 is CASRLVASYEQYF. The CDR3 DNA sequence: TGTGCCAGCAGACTCGTGGCCTCCTACGAGCAGTACTTC.

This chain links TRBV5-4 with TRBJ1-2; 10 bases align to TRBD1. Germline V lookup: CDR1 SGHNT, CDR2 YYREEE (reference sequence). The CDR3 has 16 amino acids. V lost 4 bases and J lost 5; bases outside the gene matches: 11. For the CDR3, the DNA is TGTGCCAGCAGCCTCGCCGCTGGACAGGGGGTATATGGCTACACCTTC. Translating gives CASSLAAGQGVYGYTF.

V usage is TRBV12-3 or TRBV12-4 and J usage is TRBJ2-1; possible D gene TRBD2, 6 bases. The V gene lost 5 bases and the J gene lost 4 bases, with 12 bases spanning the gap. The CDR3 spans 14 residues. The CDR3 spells CASSPRREYNEQFF. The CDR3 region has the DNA TGTGCCAGCAGTCCCAGGAGGGAGTACAATGAGCAGTTCTTC.

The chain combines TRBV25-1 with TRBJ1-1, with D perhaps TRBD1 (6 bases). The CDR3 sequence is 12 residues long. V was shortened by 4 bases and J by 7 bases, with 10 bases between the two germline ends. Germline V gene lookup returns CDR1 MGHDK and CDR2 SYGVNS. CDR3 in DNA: TGTGCCAGCAGTGTACAGGGCAATGAAGCTTTCTTT. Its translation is CASSVQGNEAFF.

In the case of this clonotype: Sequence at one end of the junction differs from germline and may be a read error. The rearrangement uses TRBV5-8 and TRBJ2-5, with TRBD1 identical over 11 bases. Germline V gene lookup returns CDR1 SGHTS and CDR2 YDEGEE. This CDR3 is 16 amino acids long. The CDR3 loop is CASSLTGTGGQETQYF. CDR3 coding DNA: TGCGCCAGCAGCTTAACCGGGACAGGGGGCCAAGAGACCCAGTACTTC.

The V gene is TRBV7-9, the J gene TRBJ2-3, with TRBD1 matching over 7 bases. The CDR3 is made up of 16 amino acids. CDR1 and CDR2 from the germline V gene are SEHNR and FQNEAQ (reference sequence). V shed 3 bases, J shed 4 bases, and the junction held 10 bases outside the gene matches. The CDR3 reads CASSFYADRVSDTQYF. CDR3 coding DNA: TGTGCCAGCAGCTTTTACGCCGACAGGGTCTCAGATACGCAGTATTTT.

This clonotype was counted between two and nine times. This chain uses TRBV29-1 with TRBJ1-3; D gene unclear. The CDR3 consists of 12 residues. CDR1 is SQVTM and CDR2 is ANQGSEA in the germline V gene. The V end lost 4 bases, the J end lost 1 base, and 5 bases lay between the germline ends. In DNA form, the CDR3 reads TGCAGCGTTGCCAAATCTGGAAACACCATATATTTT. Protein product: CSVAKSGNTIYF.

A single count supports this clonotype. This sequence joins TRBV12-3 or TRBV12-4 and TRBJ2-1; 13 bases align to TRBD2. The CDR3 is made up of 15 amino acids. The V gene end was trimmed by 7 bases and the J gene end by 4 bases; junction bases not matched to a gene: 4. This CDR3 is CASMGLAGRYNEQFF. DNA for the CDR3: TGTGCCAGCATGGGACTAGCGGGAAGGTACAATGAGCAGTTCTTC.

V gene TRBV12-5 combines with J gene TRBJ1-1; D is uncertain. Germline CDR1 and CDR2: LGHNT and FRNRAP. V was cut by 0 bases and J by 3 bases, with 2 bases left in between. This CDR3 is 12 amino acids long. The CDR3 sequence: CASGLVHTEAFF. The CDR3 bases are TGTGCTAGTGGTTTGGTACACACTGAAGCTTTCTTT.

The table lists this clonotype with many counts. The CDR3 is CASGAESTDTQYF. DNA of the CDR3: TGTGCCAGCGGGGCAGAGAGCACAGATACGCAGTATTTT. The V gene is TRBV7-8, the J gene TRBJ2-3; D may be TRBD1 (5 bases). The V gene's germline CDR1 is SGHVS and CDR2 FQNEAQ. The CDR3 loop spans 13 amino acids. Trimming removed 8 bases from V and 0 bases from J, with 9 bases in between.

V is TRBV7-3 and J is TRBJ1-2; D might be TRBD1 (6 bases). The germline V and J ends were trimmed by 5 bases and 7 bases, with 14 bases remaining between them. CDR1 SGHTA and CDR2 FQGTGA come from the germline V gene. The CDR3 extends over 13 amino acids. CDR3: CASSQNRESGYTF. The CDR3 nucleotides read TGTGCCAGCAGCCAAAACAGGGAATCTGGCTACACCTTC.

CDR3 bases: TGCGCCAGCAGCTTGGGCGTTGGGGGTACTGGGGGAGAGACCCAGTACTTC. This encodes CASSLGVGGTGGETQYF. This sequence joins TRBV5-1 and TRBJ2-5, with D perhaps matching TRBD1 or TRBD2 (5 bases each). CDR3 length equals 17 residues. Between the trimmed V and J ends, which lost 0 bases and 4 bases, there was a span of 19 bases. CDR1 is SGHRS and CDR2 is YFSETQ in the germline V gene.

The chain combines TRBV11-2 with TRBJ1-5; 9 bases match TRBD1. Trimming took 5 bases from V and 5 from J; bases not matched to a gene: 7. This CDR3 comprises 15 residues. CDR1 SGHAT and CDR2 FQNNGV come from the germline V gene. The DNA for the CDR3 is TGTGCCAGCAGCCAAGACAGGGGGGGAGATCAGCCCCAGCATTTT. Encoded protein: CASSQDRGGDQPQHF.

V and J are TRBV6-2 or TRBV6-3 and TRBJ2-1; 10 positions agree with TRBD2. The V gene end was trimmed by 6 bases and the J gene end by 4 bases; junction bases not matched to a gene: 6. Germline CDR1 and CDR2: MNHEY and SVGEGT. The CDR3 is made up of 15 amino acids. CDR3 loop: CASSISGGEYNEQFF. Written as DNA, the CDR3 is TGTGCCAGCAGCATAAGCGGGGGGGAATACAATGAGCAGTTCTTC.

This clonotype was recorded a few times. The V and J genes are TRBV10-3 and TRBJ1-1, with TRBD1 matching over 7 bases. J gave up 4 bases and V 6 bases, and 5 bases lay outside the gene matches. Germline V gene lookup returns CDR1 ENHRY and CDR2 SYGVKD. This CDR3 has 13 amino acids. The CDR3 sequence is CAISYDRATEAFF. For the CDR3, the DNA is TGTGCCATCAGCTACGACAGGGCCACTGAAGCTTTCTTT.

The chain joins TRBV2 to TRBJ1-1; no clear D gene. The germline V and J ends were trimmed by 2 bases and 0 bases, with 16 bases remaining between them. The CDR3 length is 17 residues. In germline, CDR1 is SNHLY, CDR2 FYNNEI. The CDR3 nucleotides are TGTGCCAGCAGTGAACAGTCCCATAGGTGGATGAACACTGAAGCTTTCTTT. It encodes CASSEQSHRWMNTEAFF.

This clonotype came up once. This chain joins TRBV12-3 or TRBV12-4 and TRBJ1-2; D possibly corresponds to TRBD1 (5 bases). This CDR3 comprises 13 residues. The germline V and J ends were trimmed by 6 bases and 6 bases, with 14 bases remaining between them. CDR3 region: CASRPARGDGYTF. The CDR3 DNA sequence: TGTGCCAGCAGGCCCGCCCGAGGGGATGGCTACACCTTC.

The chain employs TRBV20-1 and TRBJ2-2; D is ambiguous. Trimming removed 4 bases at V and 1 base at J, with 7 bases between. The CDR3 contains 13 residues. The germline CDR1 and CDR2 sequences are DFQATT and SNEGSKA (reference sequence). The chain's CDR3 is CSATTVNTGELFF. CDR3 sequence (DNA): TGCAGTGCTACTACAGTGAACACCGGGGAGCTGTTTTTT.

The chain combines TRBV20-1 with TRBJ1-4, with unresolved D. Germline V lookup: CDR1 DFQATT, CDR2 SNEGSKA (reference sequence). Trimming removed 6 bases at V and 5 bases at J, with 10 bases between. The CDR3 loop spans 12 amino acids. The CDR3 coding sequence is TGCAGTGCCGACCGGGGAAATGAAAAACTGTTTTTT. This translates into CSADRGNEKLFF.

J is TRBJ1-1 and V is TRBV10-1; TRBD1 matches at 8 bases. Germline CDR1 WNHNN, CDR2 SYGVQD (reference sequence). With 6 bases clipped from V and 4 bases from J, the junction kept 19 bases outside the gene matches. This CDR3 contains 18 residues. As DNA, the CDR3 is TGCGCCAGCAGCGACACACAGGGGGGGAGGGGTGAGATCACTGAAGCTTTCTTT. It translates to CASSDTQGGRGEITEAFF.

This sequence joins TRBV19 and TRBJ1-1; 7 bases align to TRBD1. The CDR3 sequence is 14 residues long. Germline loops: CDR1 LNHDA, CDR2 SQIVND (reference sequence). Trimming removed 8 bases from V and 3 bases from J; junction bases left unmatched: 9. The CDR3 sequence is CASFNYRGHTEAFF. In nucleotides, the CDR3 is TGTGCCAGTTTTAACTACAGGGGTCACACTGAAGCTTTCTTT.

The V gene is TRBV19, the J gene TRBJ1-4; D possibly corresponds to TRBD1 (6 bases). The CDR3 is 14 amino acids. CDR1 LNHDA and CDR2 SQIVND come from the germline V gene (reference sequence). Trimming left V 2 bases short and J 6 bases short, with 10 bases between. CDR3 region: CASSITGPDEKLFF. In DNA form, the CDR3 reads TGTGCCAGTAGTATAACAGGGCCCGATGAAAAACTGTTTTTT. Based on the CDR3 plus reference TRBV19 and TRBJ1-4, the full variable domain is DGGITQSPKYLFRKEGQNVTLSCEQNLNHDAMYWYRQDPGQGLRLIYYSQIVNDFQKGDIAEGYSVSREKKESFPLTVTSAQKNPTAFYLCASSITGPDEKLFFGSGTQLSVL.

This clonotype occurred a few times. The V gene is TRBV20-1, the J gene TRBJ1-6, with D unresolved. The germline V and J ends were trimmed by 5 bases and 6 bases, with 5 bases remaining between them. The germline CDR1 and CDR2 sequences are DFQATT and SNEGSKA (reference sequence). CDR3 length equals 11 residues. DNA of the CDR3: TGCAGTGCTGTACTTAATTCACCCCTCCACTTT. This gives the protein CSAVLNSPLHF.